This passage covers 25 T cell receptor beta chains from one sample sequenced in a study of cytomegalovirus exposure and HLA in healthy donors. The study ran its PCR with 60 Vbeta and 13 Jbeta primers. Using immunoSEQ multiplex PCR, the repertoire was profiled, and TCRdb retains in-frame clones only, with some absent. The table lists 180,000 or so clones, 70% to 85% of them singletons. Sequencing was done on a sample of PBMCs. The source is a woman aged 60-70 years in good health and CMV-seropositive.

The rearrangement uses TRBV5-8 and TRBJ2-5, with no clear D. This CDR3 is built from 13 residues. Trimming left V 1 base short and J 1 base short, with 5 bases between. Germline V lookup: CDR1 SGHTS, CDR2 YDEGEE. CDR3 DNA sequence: TGTGCCAGCAGCTTGTCCCTCCAAGAGACCCAGTACTTC. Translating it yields CASSLSLQETQYF.

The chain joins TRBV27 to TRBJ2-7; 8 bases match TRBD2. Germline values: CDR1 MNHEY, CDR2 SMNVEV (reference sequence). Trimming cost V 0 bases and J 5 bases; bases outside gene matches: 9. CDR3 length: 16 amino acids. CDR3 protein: CASSLSGWAGGHEQYF. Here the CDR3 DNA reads TGTGCCAGCAGTTTATCGGGGTGGGCGGGGGGCCACGAGCAGTACTTC.

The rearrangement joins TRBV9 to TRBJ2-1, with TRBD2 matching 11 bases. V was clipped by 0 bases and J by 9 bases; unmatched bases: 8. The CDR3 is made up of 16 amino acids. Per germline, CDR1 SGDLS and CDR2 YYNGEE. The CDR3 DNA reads TGTGCCAGCAGCGTAGATCTAGCGGGAGGTCCCGGTGAGCAGTTCTTC. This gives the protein CASSVDLAGGPGEQFF.

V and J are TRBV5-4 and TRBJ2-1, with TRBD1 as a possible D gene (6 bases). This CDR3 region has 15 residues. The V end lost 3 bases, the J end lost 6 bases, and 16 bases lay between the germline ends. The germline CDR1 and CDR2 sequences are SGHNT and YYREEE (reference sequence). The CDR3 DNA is TGTGCCAGCAGCTCCCCCTTGGGGGCCGGCAATGAGCAGTTCTTC. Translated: CASSSPLGAGNEQFF.

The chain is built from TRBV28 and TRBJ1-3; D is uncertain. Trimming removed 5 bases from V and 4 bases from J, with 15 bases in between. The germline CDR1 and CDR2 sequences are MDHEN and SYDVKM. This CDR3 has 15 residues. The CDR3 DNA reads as TGTGCCAGCAGTACCTCGGACCGGGAGGGAAACACCATATATTTT. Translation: CASSTSDREGNTIYF.

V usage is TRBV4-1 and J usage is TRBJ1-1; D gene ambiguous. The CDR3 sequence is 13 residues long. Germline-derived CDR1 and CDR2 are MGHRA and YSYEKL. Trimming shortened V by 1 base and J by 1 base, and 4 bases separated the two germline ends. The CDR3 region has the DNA TGCGCCAGCAGCCAAGCCGGGAACACTGAAGCTTTCTTT. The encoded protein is CASSQAGNTEAFF.

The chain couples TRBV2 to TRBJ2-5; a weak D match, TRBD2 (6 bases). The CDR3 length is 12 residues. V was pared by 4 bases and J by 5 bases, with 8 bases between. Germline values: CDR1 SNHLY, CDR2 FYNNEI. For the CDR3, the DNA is TGTGCCAGCAGTGTTGGAGGGGAGACCCAGTACTTC. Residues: CASSVGGETQYF.

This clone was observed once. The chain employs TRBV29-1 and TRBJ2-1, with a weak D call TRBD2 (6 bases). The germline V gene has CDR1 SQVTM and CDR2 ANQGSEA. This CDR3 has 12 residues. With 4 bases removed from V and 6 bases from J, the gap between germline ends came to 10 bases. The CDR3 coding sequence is TGCAGCGTTGTCGTGACTAGCAATGAGCAGTTCTTC. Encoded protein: CSVVVTSNEQFF.

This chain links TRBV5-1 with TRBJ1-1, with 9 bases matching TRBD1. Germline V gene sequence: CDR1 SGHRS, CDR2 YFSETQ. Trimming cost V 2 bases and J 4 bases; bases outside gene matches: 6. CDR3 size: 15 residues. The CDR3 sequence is CASSLPGQGSTEAFF. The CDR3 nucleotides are TGCGCCAGCAGCTTACCGGGACAGGGTAGCACTGAAGCTTTCTTT. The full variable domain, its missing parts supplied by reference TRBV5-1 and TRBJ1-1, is KAGVTQTPRYLIKTRGQQVTLSCSPISGHRSVSWYQQTPGQGLQFLFEYFSETQRNKGNFPGRFSGRQFSNSRSEMNVSTLELGDSALYLCASSLPGQGSTEAFFGQGTRLTVV.

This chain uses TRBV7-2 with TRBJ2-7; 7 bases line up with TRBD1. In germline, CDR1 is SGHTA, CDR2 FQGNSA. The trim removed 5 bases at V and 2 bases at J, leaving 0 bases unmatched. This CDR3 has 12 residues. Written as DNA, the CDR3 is TGTGCCAGCAGCACAGGGGCCTACGAGCAGTACTTC. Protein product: CASSTGAYEQYF.

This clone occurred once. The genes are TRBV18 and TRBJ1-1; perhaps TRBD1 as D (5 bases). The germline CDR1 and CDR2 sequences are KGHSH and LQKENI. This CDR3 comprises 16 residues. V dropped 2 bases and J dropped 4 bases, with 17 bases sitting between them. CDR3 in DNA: TGTGCCAGCTCACCAACCTCCGGACACCTCATCACTGAAGCTTTCTTT. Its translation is CASSPTSGHLITEAFF.

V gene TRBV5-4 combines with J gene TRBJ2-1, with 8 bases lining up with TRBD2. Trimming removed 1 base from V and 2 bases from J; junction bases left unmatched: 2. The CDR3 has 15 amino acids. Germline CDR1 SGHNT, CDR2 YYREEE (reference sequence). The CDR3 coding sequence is TGTGCCAGCAGCTTGACTAGCGGAACCTACAATGAGCAGTTCTTC. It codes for CASSLTSGTYNEQFF.

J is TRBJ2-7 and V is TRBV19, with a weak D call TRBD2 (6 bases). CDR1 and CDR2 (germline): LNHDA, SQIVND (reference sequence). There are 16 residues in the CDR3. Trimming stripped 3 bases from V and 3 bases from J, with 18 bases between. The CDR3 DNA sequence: TGTGCCAGTAGTATTCTCCCGGGGGAGTTAATCTACGAGCAGTACTTC. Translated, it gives CASSILPGELIYEQYF.

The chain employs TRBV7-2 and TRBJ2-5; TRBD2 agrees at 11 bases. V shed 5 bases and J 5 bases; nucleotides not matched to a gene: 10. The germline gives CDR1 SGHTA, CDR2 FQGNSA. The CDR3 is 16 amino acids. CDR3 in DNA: TGTGCCAGCAGCACGGGCTTAGCGGGGGGGAGGGAGACCCAGTACTTC. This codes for CASSTGLAGGRETQYF.

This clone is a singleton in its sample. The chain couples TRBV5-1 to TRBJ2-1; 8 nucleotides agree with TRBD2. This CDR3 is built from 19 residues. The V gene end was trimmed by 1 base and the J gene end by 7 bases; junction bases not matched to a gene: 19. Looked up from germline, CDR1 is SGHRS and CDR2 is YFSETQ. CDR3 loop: CASSLRSSGPPLGGNEQFF. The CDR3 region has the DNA TGCGCCAGCAGCTTGAGGTCTAGCGGGCCCCCCCTGGGGGGGAATGAGCAGTTCTTC. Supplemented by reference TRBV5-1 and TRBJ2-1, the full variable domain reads KAGVTQTPRYLIKTRGQQVTLSCSPISGHRSVSWYQQTPGQGLQFLFEYFSETQRNKGNFPGRFSGRQFSNSRSEMNVSTLELGDSALYLCASSLRSSGPPLGGNEQFFGPGTRLTVL.

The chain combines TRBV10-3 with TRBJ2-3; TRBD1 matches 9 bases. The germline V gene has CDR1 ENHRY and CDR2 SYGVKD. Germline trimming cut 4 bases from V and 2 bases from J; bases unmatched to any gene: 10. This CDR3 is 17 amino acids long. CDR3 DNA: TGTGCCATCAGTGGAAACCCGGGACAGGGACCCACAGATACGCAGTATTTT. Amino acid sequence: CAISGNPGQGPTDTQYF.

This chain's CDR3 is CASSTNGGSEQYF. In DNA form, the CDR3 reads TGTGCCAGTAGTACGAATGGGGGGAGCGAGCAGTACTTC. The chain carries TRBV19 and TRBJ2-7; D possibly corresponds to TRBD2 (6 bases). Germline-derived CDR1 and CDR2 are LNHDA and SQIVND (reference sequence). The CDR3 spans 13 residues. Trimming pared 4 bases from V and 6 bases from J, leaving 13 bases between.

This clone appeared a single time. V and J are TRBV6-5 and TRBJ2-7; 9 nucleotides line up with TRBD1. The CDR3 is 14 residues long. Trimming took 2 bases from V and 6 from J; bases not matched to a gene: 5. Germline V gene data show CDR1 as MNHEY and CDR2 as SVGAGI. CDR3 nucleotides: TGTGCCAGCAGTTACAATGGACAGGGGACCGAGCAGTACTTC. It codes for CASSYNGQGTEQYF.

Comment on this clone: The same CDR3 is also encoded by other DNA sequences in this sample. This CDR3 is CASSLAAGSTDTQYF. CDR3 nucleotides: TGCGCCAGCAGCTTGGCGGCAGGGAGCACAGATACGCAGTATTTT. The V gene is TRBV5-1, the J gene TRBJ2-3; D is perhaps TRBD1 (5 bases). V dropped 0 bases and J dropped 0 bases, with 8 bases sitting between them. The CDR3 consists of 15 residues. Germline V CDR1 and CDR2: SGHRS, YFSETQ.

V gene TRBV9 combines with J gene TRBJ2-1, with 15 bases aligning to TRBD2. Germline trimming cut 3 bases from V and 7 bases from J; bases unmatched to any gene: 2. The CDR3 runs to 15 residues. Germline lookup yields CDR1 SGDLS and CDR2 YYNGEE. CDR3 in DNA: TGTGCCAGCAGCGCGGGACTAGCGGGAGGTAATGAGCAGTTCTTC. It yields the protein CASSAGLAGGNEQFF.

CDR3 loop: CASSNRGQLEAFF. CDR3 in DNA: TGTGCCAGCAGCAACAGGGGACAGCTGGAAGCTTTCTTT. The rearrangement links TRBV5-4 to TRBJ1-1; 7 bases agree with TRBD1. Germline trimming cut 4 bases from V and 8 bases from J; bases unmatched to any gene: 8. This CDR3 has 13 residues. Germline V gene sequence: CDR1 SGHNT, CDR2 YYREEE (reference sequence).

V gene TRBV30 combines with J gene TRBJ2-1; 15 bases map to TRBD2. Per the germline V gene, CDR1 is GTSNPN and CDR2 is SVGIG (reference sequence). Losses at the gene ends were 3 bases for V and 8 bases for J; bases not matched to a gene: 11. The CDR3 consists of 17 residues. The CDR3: CAWRGTSGRSSYHEQFF. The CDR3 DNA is TGTGCCTGGAGGGGGACTAGCGGGAGGAGTAGTTATCATGAGCAGTTCTTC.

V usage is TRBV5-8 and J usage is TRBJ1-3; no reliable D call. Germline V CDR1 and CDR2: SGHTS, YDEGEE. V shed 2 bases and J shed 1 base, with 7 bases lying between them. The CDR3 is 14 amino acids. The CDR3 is CASSFGESGNTIYF. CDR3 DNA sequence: TGTGCCAGCAGCTTCGGAGAGTCTGGAAACACCATATATTTT.

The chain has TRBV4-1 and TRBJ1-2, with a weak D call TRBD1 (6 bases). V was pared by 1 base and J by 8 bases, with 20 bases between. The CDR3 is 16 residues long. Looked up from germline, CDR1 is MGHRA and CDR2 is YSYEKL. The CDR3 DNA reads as TGCGCCAGCAGCCAAGCTTGGGGGCCCGTGGCGGAGGGCTACACCTTC. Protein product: CASSQAWGPVAEGYTF.

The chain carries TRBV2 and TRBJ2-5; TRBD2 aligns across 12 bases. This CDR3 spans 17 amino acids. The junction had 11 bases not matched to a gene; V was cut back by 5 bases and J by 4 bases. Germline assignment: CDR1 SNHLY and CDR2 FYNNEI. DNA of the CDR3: TGTGCCAGCAGTCAAGGGCTAGCGGGAGGGGTTGGAGAGACCCAGTACTTC. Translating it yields CASSQGLAGGVGETQYF.